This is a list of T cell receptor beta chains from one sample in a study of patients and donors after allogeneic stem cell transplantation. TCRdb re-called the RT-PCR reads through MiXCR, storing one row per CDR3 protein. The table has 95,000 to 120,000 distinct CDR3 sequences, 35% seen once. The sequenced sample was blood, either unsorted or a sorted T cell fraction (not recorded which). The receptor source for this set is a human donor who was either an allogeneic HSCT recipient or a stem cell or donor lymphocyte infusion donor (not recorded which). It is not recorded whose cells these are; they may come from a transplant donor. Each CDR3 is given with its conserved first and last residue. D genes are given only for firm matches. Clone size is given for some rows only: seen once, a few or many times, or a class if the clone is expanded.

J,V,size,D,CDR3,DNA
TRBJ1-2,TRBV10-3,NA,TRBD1,CAIGRDRDGYTF,TGTGCCATCGGCCGGGACAGAGATGGCTACACCTTC
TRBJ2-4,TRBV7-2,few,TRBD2,CASSLNPLAGPKNIQYF,TGTGCCAGCAGCTTAAACCCTCTAGCGGGACCCAAAAACATTCAGTACTTC
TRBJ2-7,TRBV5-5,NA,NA,CASSSNSLRTYEQYF,TGTGCCAGCAGCTCAAATTCCCTACGAACCTACGAGCAGTACTTC
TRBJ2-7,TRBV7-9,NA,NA,CASSFQGVYEQYF,TGTGCCAGCAGCTTCCAGGGAGTCTACGAGCAGTACTTC
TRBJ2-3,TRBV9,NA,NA,CASSVVSGVGTQYF,TGTGCCAGCAGCGTAGTCTCGGGAGTGGGAACGCAGTATTTT
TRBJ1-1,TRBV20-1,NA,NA,CSAPPGHPNTEAFF,TGCAGTGCTCCACCCGGACACCCGAACACTGAAGCTTTCTTT
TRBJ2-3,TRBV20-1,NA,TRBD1,CSAPGGGGDTQYF,TGCAGTGCCCCAGGGGGCGGCGGAGATACGCAGTATTTT
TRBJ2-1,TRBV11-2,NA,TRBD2,CASSFTLQGGSKNEQFF,TGTGCCAGCAGTTTTACCCTCCAGGGCGGGAGTAAGAATGAGCAGTTCTTC
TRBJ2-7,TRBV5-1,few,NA,CASSSPRTFGSFDF,TGCGCCAGCAGCTCCCCACGGACATTCGGGAGCTTCGACTTC
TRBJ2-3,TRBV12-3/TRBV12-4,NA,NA,CASSKDYGADTQYF,TGTGCCAGCAGTAAAGACTACGGGGCAGATACGCAGTATTTT
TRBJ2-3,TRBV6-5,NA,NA,CASSYKGDTDTQYF,TGTGCCAGCAGTTACAAGGGGGATACAGATACGCAGTATTTT
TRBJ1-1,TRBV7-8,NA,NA,CASSLGGTTNTEAFF,TGTGCCAGCAGCTTAGGGGGGACAACGAACACTGAAGCTTTCTTT
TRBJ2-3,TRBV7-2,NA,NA,CASSLKGGGVTDTQYF,TGTGCCAGCAGCTTAAAAGGGGGCGGGGTCACAGATACGCAGTATTTT
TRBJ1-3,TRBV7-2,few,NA,CASSLAWGVGNTIYF,TGTGCCAGCAGCTTAGCGTGGGGAGTTGGAAACACCATATATTTT
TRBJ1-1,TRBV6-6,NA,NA,CASTGGNINTEAFF,TGTGCCAGCACGGGAGGAAACATCAACACTGAAGCTTTCTTT
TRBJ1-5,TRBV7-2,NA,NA,CASSSRSGQPQHF,TGTGCCAGCAGCTCTCGATCAGGTCAGCCCCAGCATTTT
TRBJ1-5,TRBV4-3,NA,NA,CASSQVRAGNQPQHF,TGCGCCAGCAGCCAAGTTAGGGCGGGCAATCAGCCCCAGCATTTT
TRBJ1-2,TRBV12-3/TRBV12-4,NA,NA,CASSGGVLYGYTF,TGTGCCTCCTCGGGTGGAGTACTCTATGGCTACACCTTC
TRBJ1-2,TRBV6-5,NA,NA,CASSFGDGYTF,TGTGCCAGCAGTTTTGGGGATGGCTACACCTTC
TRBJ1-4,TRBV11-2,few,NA,CASSPSRTNEKLFF,TGTGCCAGCAGCCCTTCACGAACTAATGAAAAACTGTTTTTT
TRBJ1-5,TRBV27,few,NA,CASSNQGGHGYNQPQHF,TGTGCCAGCAGTAACCAGGGTGGCCACGGTTACAATCAGCCCCAGCATTTT
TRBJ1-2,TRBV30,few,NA,CAWKKAPAPPYGYTF,TGTGCCTGGAAGAAGGCCCCGGCCCCACCTTATGGCTACACCTTC
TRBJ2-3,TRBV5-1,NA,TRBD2,CASSGPGTSGTTTDTQYF,TGCGCCAGCAGCGGGCCCGGTACTAGCGGGACGACCACAGATACGCAGTATTTT
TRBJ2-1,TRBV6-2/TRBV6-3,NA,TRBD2,CASKSTGLPYNEQFF,TGTGCCAGCAAAAGTACGGGACTACCCTACAATGAGCAGTTCTTC
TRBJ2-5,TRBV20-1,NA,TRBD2,CSARFSGKETQYF,TGCAGTGCTAGATTCAGCGGGAAAGAGACCCAGTACTTC
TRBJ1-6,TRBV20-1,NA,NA,CSASRPGPSPLHF,TGCAGTGCTTCGCGGCCCGGGCCCTCACCCCTCCACTTT
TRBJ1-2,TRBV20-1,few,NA,CSASLSRNYGYTF,TGCAGTGCCTCTCTCAGCCGTAACTATGGCTACACCTTC
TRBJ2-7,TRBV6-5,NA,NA,CASSYSMRGIYEQYF,TGTGCCAGCAGTTACTCTATGAGGGGGATCTACGAGCAGTACTTC
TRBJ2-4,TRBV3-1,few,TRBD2,CASSHSGGVDIQYF,TGTGCCAGCAGCCACTCCGGGGGGGTAGACATTCAGTACTTC
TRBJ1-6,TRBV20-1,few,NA,CSASQQIALPGSPLHF,TGCAGTGCTTCACAACAAATAGCCCTCCCGGGATCACCCCTCCACTTT
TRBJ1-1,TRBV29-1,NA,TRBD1,CSVEGTGSYPEAFF,TGCAGCGTTGAAGGGACAGGGTCATACCCCGAAGCTTTCTTT
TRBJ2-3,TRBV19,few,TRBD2,CASSFPSGSSTDTQYF,TGTGCCAGTAGTTTCCCTAGCGGGTCCAGCACAGATACGCAGTATTTT
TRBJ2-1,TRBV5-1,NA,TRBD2,CASSLAGNQLEQFF,TGCGCCAGCAGCTTAGCGGGAAACCAACTTGAGCAGTTCTTC